This entry lists 17 T cell receptor beta chains sequenced from one sample in a study of OX40 agonist ivuxolimab in advanced cancers. The assay was immunoSEQ multiplex PCR, and TCRdb's table has in-frame clones only and misses some. This sample has about 25,000 clones, with 80% to 90% found just once. The specimen was CD4+ or CD8+ T cells sorted from blood, collected in a trial of the OX40 agonist ivuxolimab. Receptors were obtained from an adult with an advanced solid tumor such as melanoma, head and neck, liver or kidney cancer.

The chain links TRBV9 to TRBJ1-1; D perhaps matches TRBD1 (5 bases). The CDR3 has 13 residues. The germline V and J ends were trimmed by 0 bases and 4 bases, with 7 bases remaining between them. Germline CDR1 and CDR2: SGDLS and YYNGEE. The CDR3 DNA is TGTGCCAGCAGCGTAGCAGGGCCCACTGAAGCTTTCTTT. Its translation: CASSVAGPTEAFF.

The chain uses TRBV2 and TRBJ2-3; tentative D call: TRBD1 (6 bases). V dropped 7 bases and J dropped 4 bases, with 15 bases sitting between them. The CDR3 has 14 residues. CDR1 is SNHLY and CDR2 is FYNNEI in the germline V gene. CDR3 in DNA: TGTGCCAGCACCACAGGGTATACCCCAGATACGCAGTATTTT. Protein: CASTTGYTPDTQYF.

This clone was found once. V is TRBV10-2 and J is TRBJ2-7; possible D gene TRBD2, 5 bases. The CDR3 sequence is 12 residues long. Trimming took off 6 bases at V and 2 bases at J, with 8 bases between the two ends. CDR1 is WSHSY and CDR2 is SAAADI in the germline V gene. The CDR3 sequence: CASRDFAYEQYF. CDR3 sequence (DNA): TGCGCCAGCAGGGACTTCGCCTACGAGCAGTACTTC.

The CDR3 here is CASAPSGLNSLGEQYF. CDR3 DNA: TGTGCCAGCGCACCATCAGGTCTTAATAGTCTGGGGGAGCAGTACTTC. J is TRBJ2-7 and V is TRBV14; unclear D gene. V was shortened by 8 bases and J by 7 bases, with 27 bases between the two germline ends. Germline V gene lookup returns CDR1 SGHDN and CDR2 FVKESK. There are 16 residues in the CDR3.

The chain uses TRBV27 and TRBJ2-7; TRBD1 is a possible D gene (5 bases). This CDR3 is 13 amino acids long. Trimming shortened V by 6 bases and J by 0 bases, and 9 bases separated the two germline ends. From germline, CDR1 is MNHEY and CDR2 SMNVEV (reference sequence). The CDR3: CASSQGDSYEQYF. DNA of the CDR3: TGTGCCAGCAGCCAGGGCGACTCCTACGAGCAGTACTTC.

This chain joins TRBV7-6 and TRBJ2-2, with unresolved D. Germline V lookup: CDR1 SGHVS, CDR2 FNYEAQ. V was shortened by 1 base and J by 3 bases, with 12 bases between the two germline ends. This CDR3 is built from 16 residues. In nucleotides, the CDR3 is TGTGCCAGCAGCTTAGGGCCGGGCCCCGACACCGGGGAGCTGTTTTTT. Encoded protein: CASSLGPGPDTGELFF.

The genes are TRBV4-1 and TRBJ1-4; a weak D match, TRBD1 (5 bases). The germline V gene has CDR1 MGHRA and CDR2 YSYEKL. The V end lost 0 bases, the J end lost 6 bases, and 14 bases lay between the germline ends. The CDR3 runs to 16 residues. The CDR3 sequence is CASSQDYGREYEKLFF. DNA of the CDR3: TGCGCCAGCAGCCAAGATTATGGCAGGGAATATGAAAAACTGTTTTTT.

The rearrangement links TRBV7-9 to TRBJ1-2; the D gene is possibly TRBD1 (5 bases). CDR1 and CDR2 (germline): SEHNR, FQNEAQ (reference sequence). The V and J ends lost 4 bases and 2 bases respectively, with 11 bases between them. There are 14 residues in the CDR3. This CDR3 reads CASSSTDKNYGYTF. In DNA form, the CDR3 reads TGTGCCAGCAGCTCAACGGACAAGAACTATGGCTACACCTTC.

The CDR3 DNA sequence: TGTGCCAGCCCCAAGACTAGCGGGAGCAACAATGAGCAGTTCTTC. The encoded protein is CASPKTSGSNNEQFF. The chain couples TRBV2 to TRBJ2-1, with 12 bases that match TRBD2. Germline V lookup: CDR1 SNHLY, CDR2 FYNNEI. There are 15 residues in the CDR3. With V trimmed by 8 bases and J by 5 bases, 7 bases remained unmatched. The full variable domain, in which reference TRBV2 and TRBJ2-1 provide the parts outside the CDR3, is EPEVTQTPSHQVTQMGQEVILRCVPISNHLYFYWYRQILGQKVEFLVSFYNNEISEKSEIFDDQFSVERPDGSNFTLKIRSTKLEDSAMYFCASPKTSGSNNEQFFGPGTRLTVL.

The chain combines TRBV6-5 with TRBJ1-2, with TRBD1 matching 7 bases. Per germline, CDR1 MNHEY and CDR2 SVGAGI. The CDR3 is made up of 13 amino acids. The junction had 7 bases not matched to a gene; V was cut back by 4 bases and J by 8 bases. The CDR3 DNA follows: TGTGCCAGCAGTTCTACAGGGGTCCCCGGCTACACCTTC. It yields the protein CASSSTGVPGYTF.

V is TRBV5-5 and J is TRBJ1-1; TRBD1 matches at 10 bases. CDR3 length equals 15 residues. CDR1 and CDR2 from the germline V gene are SGHKS and YYEKEE (reference sequence). J gave up 6 bases and V 2 bases, and 7 bases lay outside the gene matches. The CDR3 reads CASSFRDRGLPEAFF. The CDR3 coding sequence is TGTGCCAGCAGCTTCCGGGACAGGGGACTTCCTGAAGCTTTCTTT.

Turning to this clone: A junction end diverges from the germline sequence, so it may reflect a read error. The V call is TRBV7-7, the J call TRBJ1-1; maybe TRBD1 (5 bases). The CDR3 covers 13 residues. The V gene's germline CDR1 is SSHAT and CDR2 FNYEAQ (reference sequence). The CDR3 region has the DNA TGTGCTAGCAGCTTCGGGACTAACACTGAAGCTTTCTTT. This gives the protein CASSFGTNTEAFF.

V gene TRBV30 combines with J gene TRBJ2-7; D is ambiguous. Trimming removed 8 bases at V and 0 bases at J, with 20 bases between. This CDR3 contains 15 residues. Germline V lookup: CDR1 GTSNPN, CDR2 SVGIG (reference sequence). The CDR3 sequence: CASSMSGPSSYEQYF. In DNA, the CDR3 is TGTGCCAGTAGTATGTCCGGCCCTAGCTCCTACGAGCAGTACTTC.

The gene calls are TRBV4-1 and TRBJ2-7, with 10 bases lining up with TRBD2. Germline CDR1 is MGHRA and CDR2 is YSYEKL. After removal of 5 bases from V and 7 bases from J, the junction contained 8 bases not matched to a gene. This CDR3 region has 14 residues. The CDR3 nucleotides are TGCGCCAGCAGCGCCGGGACTAGCGTTCGGGAGCAGTACTTC. Its translation: CASSAGTSVREQYF.

This chain connects TRBV29-1 to TRBJ2-7; 12 bases fit TRBD1. The CDR3 consists of 12 residues. V gave up 7 bases and J gave up 6 bases; unmatched junction bases: 4. The V gene's germline CDR1 is SQVTM and CDR2 ANQGSEA. This CDR3 is CSAWDRGREQYF. The CDR3 DNA sequence: TGCAGCGCCTGGGACAGGGGGCGCGAGCAGTACTTC.

The rearrangement joins TRBV7-9 to TRBJ2-1; D assignment may be TRBD1 or TRBD2 (5 bases each). CDR1 is SEHNR, CDR2 FQNEAQ, per germline (reference sequence). Trimming stripped 5 bases from V and 7 bases from J, with 18 bases between. The CDR3 has 15 amino acids. The CDR3 spells CASSVPERGRNEQFF. For the CDR3, the DNA is TGTGCCAGCAGCGTCCCTGAGAGGGGAAGGAATGAGCAGTTCTTC.

The chain has TRBV13 and TRBJ2-2, with D perhaps TRBD2 (5 bases). CDR3 length: 15 amino acids. Per the germline V gene, CDR1 is PRHDT and CDR2 is FYEKMQ (reference sequence). V shed 0 bases and J shed 7 bases, with 12 bases lying between them. The chain's CDR3 is CASSLGEGLGGELFF. The CDR3 region has the DNA TGTGCCAGCAGCTTAGGCGAGGGTTTAGGCGGGGAGCTGTTTTTT.